This T cell receptor (beta chain) is drawn from a study of OX40 agonist ivuxolimab in advanced cancers. About the research overall: Therapy given before enrollment (anti-PD-1, anti-PD-L1 or anti-CTLA-4) was allowed, and roughly 41% had some. Study-level results: The average count of expanded clones was higher among CD8+ T cells than among CD4+. Also showing low normalized T-cell clonal expansion were some of the nonresponders.

TCRdb's table, derived via immunoSEQ multiplex PCR, lists solely in-frame clones and lacks some. The table records about 88,000 clones, 85% to 90% of them present only once. Note on this clone: Its target is not known.

Systemic immunosuppression or a history of autoimmune disease excluded patients. Trimming cost V 5 bases and J 2 bases, with 9 bases left between them. This CDR3 spans 13 amino acids. The germline V gene has CDR1 MNHEY and CDR2 SMNVEV (reference sequence). Sequencing used CD4+ or CD8+ T cells sorted from blood, obtained in a trial of the OX40 agonist ivuxolimab. The V call is TRBV27, the J call TRBJ1-1, with D hard to call. The TCR was taken from an adult with an advanced solid tumor such as melanoma, head and neck, liver or kidney cancer. The CDR3 reads CASSQDDNTEAFF. DNA for the CDR3: TGTGCCAGCAGTCAGGACGATAACACTGAAGCTTTCTTT.